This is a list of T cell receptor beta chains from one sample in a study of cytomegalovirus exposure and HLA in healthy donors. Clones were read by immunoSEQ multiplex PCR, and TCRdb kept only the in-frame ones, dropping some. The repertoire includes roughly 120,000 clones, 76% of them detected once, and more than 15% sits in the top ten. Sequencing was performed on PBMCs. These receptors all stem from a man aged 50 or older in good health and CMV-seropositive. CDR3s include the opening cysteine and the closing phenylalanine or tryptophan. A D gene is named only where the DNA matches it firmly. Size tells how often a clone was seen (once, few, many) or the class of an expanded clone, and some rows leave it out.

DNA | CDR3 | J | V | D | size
TGCGCCAGCAGCCAGGAACAGGTCTCTGGGGCCAACGTCCTGACTTTC | CASSQEQVSGANVLTF | TRBJ2-6 | TRBV4-3 | NA | once
TGTGCCAGCAGTGAATTTCTAGCGGGGCTCAATGAGCAGTTCTTC | CASSEFLAGLNEQFF | TRBJ2-1 | TRBV25-1 | TRBD2 | NA
TGTGCCAGCAGCTCGGGACACCGTGCCTCCTACGAGCAGTACTTC | CASSSGHRASYEQYF | TRBJ2-7 | TRBV5-4 | NA | NA
TGTGCCAGCAGTTACAACAGGGCCCCCTACGAGCAGTACTTC | CASSYNRAPYEQYF | TRBJ2-7 | TRBV6-5 | NA | NA
TGTGCCAGCGGAGGGAGGCGGTTACTTAATTCACCCCTCCACTTT | CASGGRRLLNSPLHF | TRBJ1-6 | TRBV6-5 | NA | NA
TGTGCCAGCTCGGAAGGGGGACGGCCAGATACGCAGTATTTT | CASSEGGRPDTQYF | TRBJ2-3 | TRBV5-8 | NA | once
TGTGCCAGCAGGGGACTAGGGTCGGATGGCTACACCTTC | CASRGLGSDGYTF | TRBJ1-2 | TRBV7-9 | NA | NA
TGTGCCATCAGTGGGGGTCAGGGTTCCGGGGAGCTGTTTTTT | CAISGGQGSGELFF | TRBJ2-2 | TRBV10-3 | NA | NA
TGTGCCAGCAGTGTAGGCGGGGGGGGAGATACGCAGTATTTT | CASSVGGGGDTQYF | TRBJ2-3 | TRBV2 | TRBD2 | NA
TGTGCCAGCTCACCACGAAGAGGGACAGTGAGCTCCTACAATGAGCAGTTCTTC | CASSPRRGTVSSYNEQFF | TRBJ2-1 | TRBV18 | TRBD1 | few
TGTGCCAGCAGTTCCGGGACAGGGTTCTACGAGCAGTACTTC | CASSSGTGFYEQYF | TRBJ2-7 | TRBV27 | TRBD1 | NA
TGTGCCAGCAGGATTACTAGCGGGGGGTCCTACGAGCAGTACTTC | CASRITSGGSYEQYF | TRBJ2-7 | TRBV6-5 | TRBD2 | many
TGTGCCAGCAGCTTAAGAGCGGACAGCAACTATGGCTACACCTTC | CASSLRADSNYGYTF | TRBJ1-2 | TRBV7-2 | NA | few
TGTGCCAGCAGTGAAGAGGGGAATCAGAACACCGGGGAGCTGTTTTTT | CASSEEGNQNTGELFF | TRBJ2-2 | TRBV2 | NA | NA
TGTGCCAGCAGCTTATTGGGGAGTGAGCAGTTCTTC | CASSLLGSEQFF | TRBJ2-1 | TRBV7-2 | NA | NA